The 4 T cell receptor beta chains in this list originate from one sample, sequenced in a study of CXCR3-negative and CXCR3-positive naive CD8 T cells (dated by TCRdb to 2018 to 2020). Sequencing used a NextSeq 550. The Human TCR Profiling Kit (MiLaboratory) was used to make UMI-labeled 5' RACE TRB cDNA libraries. TCRdb reprocessed the reads, and each CDR3 protein sequence is entered once, without DNA. The sample's table covers about 5,800 distinct CDR3 sequences. The top ten constitute under 2% of the sample. Specimen: naive CXCR3- CD8+ T cells from blood. This specimen's cell subset or site label, per the study, means: CD45RO-CCR7+CD27+CD95- naive CD8+ T cells lacking CXCR3 (TNR3-). Receptors originate from a human donor in good health. Some clones in this sample may be carry-over from other donors' samples.

J is TRBJ2-3 and V is TRBV21-1; as DNA is missing, the TRBD1 call by TCRdb cannot be tested. TRBV21-1 corresponds to a pseudogene. The CDR3 extends over 16 amino acids. The chain's CDR3 is CASSKEWARGRDTQYF.

The rearrangement joins TRBV29-1 to TRBJ2-7; without DNA, the TCRdb call of TRBD1 cannot be checked. CDR1 and CDR2 from the germline V gene are SQVTM and ANQGSEA. The CDR3 totals 11 residues. The CDR3 region is CSVETGYEQYF.

This clonotype counts as medium-sized by frequency. This chain joins TRBV7-2 and TRBJ2-7; the TRBD2 assignment by TCRdb is unverifiable without DNA. Germline CDR1 reads SGHTA; CDR2 reads FQGNSA. The CDR3 covers 16 residues. The CDR3 loop reads CASSLGGSGTNYEQYF. The complete variable domain, with remaining parts taken from reference TRBV7-2 and TRBJ2-7, reads GAGVSQSPSNKVTEKGKDVELRCDPISGHTALYWYRQSLGQGLEFLIYFQGNSAPDKSGLPSDRFSAERTGGSVSTLTIQRTQQEDSAVYLCASSLGGSGTNYEQYFGPGTRLTVT.

The chain has TRBV5-1 and TRBJ2-1; TCRdb picks TRBD1, but there is no DNA to check that call. The germline V gene has CDR1 SGHRS and CDR2 YFSETQ. This CDR3 comprises 15 residues. The CDR3 spells CASSFRASSYNEQFF.